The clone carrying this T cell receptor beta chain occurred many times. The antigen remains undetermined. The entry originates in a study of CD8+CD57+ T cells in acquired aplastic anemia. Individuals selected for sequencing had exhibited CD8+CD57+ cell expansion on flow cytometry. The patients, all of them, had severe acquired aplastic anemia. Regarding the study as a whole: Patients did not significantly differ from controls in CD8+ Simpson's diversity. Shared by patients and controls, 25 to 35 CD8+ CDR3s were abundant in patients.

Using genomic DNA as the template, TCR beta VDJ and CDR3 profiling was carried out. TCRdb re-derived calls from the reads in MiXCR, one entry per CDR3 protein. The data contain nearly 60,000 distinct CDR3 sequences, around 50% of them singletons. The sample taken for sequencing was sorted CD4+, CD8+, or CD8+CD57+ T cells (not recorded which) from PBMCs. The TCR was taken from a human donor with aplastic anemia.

The DNA for the CDR3 is TGTGCCAGTAGTAACAACCAGGGCTCCGGGGCCAACGTCCTGACTTTC. It encodes CASSNNQGSGANVLTF. This sequence joins TRBV19 and TRBJ2-6; tentative D call: TRBD1 (5 bases). The CDR3 loop spans 16 amino acids. Trimming took off 4 bases at V and 4 bases at J, with 14 bases between the two ends. Germline V gene sequence: CDR1 LNHDA, CDR2 SQIVND (reference sequence).